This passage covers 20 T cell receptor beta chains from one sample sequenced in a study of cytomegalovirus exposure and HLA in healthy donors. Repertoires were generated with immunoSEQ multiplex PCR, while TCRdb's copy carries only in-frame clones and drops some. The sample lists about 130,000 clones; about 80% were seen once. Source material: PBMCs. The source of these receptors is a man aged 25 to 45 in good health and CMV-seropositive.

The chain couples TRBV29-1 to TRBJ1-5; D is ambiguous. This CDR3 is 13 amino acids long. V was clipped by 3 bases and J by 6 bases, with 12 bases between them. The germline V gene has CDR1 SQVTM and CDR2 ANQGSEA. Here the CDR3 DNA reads TGCAGCGTTGAGATCGACGGGAGTCAGCCCCAGCATTTT. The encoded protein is CSVEIDGSQPQHF.

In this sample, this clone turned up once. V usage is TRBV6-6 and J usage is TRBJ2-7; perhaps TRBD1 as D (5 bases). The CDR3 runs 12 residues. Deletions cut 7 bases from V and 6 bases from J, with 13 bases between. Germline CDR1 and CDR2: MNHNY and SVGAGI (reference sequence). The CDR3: CASKGAWGEQYF. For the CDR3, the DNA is TGTGCCAGCAAAGGGGCCTGGGGCGAGCAGTACTTC.

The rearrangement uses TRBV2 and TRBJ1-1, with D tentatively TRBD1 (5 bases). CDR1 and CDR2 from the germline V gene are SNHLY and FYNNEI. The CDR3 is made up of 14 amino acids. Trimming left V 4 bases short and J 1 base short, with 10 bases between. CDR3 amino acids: CASSAGDSNTEAFF. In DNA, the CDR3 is TGTGCCAGCAGTGCGGGGGACTCGAACACTGAAGCTTTCTTT.

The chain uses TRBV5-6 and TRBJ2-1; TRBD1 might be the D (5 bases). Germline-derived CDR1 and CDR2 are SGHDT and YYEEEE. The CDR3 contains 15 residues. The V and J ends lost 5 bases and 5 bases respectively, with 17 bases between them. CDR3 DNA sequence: TGTGCCAGCAGACCGGACAAAAAAAGAAACAATGAGCAGTTCTTC. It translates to CASRPDKKRNNEQFF.

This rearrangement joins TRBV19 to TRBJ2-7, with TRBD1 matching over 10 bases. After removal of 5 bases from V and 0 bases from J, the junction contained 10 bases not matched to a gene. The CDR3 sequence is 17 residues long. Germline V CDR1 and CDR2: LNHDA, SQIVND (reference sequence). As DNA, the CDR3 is TGTGCCAGTAGTCCGACCCTCGGGACAGGGGTCTCCTACGAGCAGTACTTC. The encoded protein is CASSPTLGTGVSYEQYF.

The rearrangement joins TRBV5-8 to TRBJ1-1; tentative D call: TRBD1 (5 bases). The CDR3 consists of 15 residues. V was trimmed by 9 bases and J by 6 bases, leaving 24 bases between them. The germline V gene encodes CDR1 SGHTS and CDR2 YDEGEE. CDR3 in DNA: TGTGCCACCCGGGGGAGGGGACTCGGAACTGCTGAAGCTTTCTTT. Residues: CATRGRGLGTAEAFF.

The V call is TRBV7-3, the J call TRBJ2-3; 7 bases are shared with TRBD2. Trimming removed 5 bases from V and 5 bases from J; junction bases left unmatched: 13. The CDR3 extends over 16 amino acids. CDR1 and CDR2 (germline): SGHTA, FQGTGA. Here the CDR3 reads CASSLGSAGAIDTQYF. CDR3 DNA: TGTGCCAGCAGCCTAGGATCCGCGGGAGCCATAGATACGCAGTATTTT.

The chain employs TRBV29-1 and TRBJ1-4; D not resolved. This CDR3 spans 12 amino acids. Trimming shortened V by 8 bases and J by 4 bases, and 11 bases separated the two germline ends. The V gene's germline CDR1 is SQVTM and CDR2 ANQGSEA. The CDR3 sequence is CSTQRDNEKLFF. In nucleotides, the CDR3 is TGCAGCACTCAGCGAGATAATGAAAAACTGTTTTTT.

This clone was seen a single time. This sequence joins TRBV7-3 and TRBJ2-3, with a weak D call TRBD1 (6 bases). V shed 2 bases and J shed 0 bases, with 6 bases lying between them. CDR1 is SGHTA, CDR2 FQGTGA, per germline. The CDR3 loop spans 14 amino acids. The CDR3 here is CASSLGQSTDTQYF. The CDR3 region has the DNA TGTGCCAGCAGCTTAGGACAGAGCACAGATACGCAGTATTTT.

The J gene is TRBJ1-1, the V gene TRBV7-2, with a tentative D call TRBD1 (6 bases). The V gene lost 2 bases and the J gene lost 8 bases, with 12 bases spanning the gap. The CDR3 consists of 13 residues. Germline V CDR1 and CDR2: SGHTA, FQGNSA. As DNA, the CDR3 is TGTGCCAGCAGCTTAAGACAGGCGAGAGAAGCTTTCTTT. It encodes CASSLRQAREAFF.

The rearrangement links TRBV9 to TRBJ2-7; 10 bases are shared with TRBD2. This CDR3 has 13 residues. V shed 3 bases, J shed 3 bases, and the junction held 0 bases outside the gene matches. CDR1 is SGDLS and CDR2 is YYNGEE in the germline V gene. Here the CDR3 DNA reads TGTGCCAGCAGCGCTAGCGGGAGCTACGAGCAGTACTTC. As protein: CASSASGSYEQYF.

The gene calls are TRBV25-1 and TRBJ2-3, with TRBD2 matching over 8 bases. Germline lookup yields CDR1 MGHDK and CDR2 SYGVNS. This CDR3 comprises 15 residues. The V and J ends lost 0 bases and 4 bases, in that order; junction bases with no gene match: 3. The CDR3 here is CASSEYGGRPDTQYF. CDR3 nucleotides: TGTGCCAGCAGTGAATACGGCGGGAGGCCAGATACGCAGTATTTT.

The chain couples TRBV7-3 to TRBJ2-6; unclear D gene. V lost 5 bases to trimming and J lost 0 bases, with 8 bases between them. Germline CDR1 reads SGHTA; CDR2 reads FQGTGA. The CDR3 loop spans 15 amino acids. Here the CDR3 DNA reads TGTGCCAGCAGCCTCGCCGGCTCTGGGGCCAACGTCCTGACTTTC. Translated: CASSLAGSGANVLTF.

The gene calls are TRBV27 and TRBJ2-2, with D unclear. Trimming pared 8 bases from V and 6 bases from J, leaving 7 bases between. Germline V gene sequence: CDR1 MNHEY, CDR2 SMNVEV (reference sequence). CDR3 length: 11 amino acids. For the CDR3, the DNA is TGTGCCAGCCCCCGGGCCGGGGAGCTGTTTTTT. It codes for CASPRAGELFF.

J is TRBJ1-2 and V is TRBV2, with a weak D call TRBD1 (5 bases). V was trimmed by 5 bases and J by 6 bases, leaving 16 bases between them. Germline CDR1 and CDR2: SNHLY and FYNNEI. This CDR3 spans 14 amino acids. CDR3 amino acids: CASSYRSGRDGYTF. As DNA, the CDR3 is TGTGCCAGCAGTTACAGGTCCGGCCGGGATGGCTACACCTTC.

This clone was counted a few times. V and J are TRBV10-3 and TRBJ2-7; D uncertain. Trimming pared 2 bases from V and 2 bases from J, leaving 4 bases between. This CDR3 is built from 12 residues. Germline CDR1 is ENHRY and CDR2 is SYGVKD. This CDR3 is CAISEETYEQYF. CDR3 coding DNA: TGTGCCATCAGTGAGGAGACCTACGAGCAGTACTTC.

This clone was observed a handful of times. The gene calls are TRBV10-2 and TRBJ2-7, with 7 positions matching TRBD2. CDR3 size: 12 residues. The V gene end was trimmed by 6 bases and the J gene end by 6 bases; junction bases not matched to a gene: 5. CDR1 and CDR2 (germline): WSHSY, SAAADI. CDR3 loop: CASSGEGSEQYF. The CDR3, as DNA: TGCGCCAGCAGCGGGGAGGGGTCCGAGCAGTACTTC.

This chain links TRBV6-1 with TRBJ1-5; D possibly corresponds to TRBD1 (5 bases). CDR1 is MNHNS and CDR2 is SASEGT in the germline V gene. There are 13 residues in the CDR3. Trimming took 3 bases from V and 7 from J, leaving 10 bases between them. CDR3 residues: CASSEQGTQPQHF. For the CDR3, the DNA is TGTGCCAGCAGTGAGCAGGGTACCCAGCCCCAGCATTTT.

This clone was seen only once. The CDR3 nucleotides read TGTGCCAGCAGCTTAGACCGATCTTACGGTGGCTACACCTTC. Translated: CASSLDRSYGGYTF. The rearrangement joins TRBV7-2 to TRBJ1-2; D uncertain. From germline, CDR1 is SGHTA and CDR2 FQGNSA. Trimming left V 1 base short and J 7 bases short, with 13 bases between. This CDR3 contains 14 residues.

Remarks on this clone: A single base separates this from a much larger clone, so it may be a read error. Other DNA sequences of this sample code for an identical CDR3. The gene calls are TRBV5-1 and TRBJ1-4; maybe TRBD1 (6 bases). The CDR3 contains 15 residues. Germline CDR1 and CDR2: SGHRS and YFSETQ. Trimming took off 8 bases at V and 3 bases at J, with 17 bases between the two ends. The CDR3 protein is CASSPTDSPNEKLFF. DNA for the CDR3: TGCGCCAGTAGCCCGACGGACAGCCCTAATGAAAAACTGTTTTTT.